One and the same sample provided the 25 T cell receptor beta chains below, sequenced in a study of T-cell reconstitution after alpha-beta-depleted transplantation in children. For TCRbeta, the library was prepared with unique molecular identifiers. TCRdb independently ran MiXCR on the PCR reads; one entry per CDR3 protein. The top ten hold around 4% of the sample, which has about 600,000 distinct CDR3 sequences, roughly a tenth seen once. The specimen comprised PBMCs from the stem cell graft donor, sampled from the stem cell graft. The receptor source for this set is a human donor who donated a stem cell graft to a child with acute myeloid leukemia.

V gene TRBV28 combines with J gene TRBJ2-7, with D possibly being TRBD1 (6 bases). Looked up from germline, CDR1 is MDHEN and CDR2 is SYDVKM. Trimming took off 7 bases at V and 1 base at J, with 14 bases between the two ends. This CDR3 is built from 14 residues. This chain's CDR3 is CASTETGQSYEQYF. The CDR3 nucleotides are TGTGCCAGCACTGAAACAGGGCAGTCCTACGAGCAGTACTTC.

This clonotype was seen many times. The genes are TRBV20-1 and TRBJ1-1, with 7 bases matching TRBD1. The CDR3 loop spans 15 amino acids. CDR1 and CDR2 (germline): DFQATT, SNEGSKA (reference sequence). With V trimmed by 1 base and J by 0 bases, 5 bases remained unmatched. DNA of the CDR3: TGCAGTGCTAGAGTCTCCGGGACAGTGAACACTGAAGCTTTCTTT. As protein: CSARVSGTVNTEAFF.

At least ten counts were recorded for this clonotype. This chain uses TRBV6-1 with TRBJ1-1; D uncertain. Trimming removed 10 bases at V and 1 base at J, with 13 bases between. This CDR3 spans 13 amino acids. CDR1 is MNHNS, CDR2 SASEGT, per germline. This chain's CDR3 is CATWPVRNTEAFF. In DNA form, the CDR3 reads TGTGCCACCTGGCCGGTGAGGAACACTGAAGCTTTCTTT.

This clonotype was counted ten times or more. This chain joins TRBV28 and TRBJ2-7, with D possibly being TRBD2 (6 bases). The V and J ends lost 2 bases and 2 bases respectively, with 10 bases between them. The germline V gene has CDR1 MDHEN and CDR2 SYDVKM. This CDR3 comprises 14 residues. The chain's CDR3 is CASSLGGIPYEQYF. CDR3 DNA sequence: TGTGCCAGCAGTTTAGGGGGGATCCCCTACGAGCAGTACTTC.

V usage is TRBV7-2 and J usage is TRBJ1-4; D gene uncertain. The CDR3 totals 14 residues. Germline V gene data show CDR1 as SGHTA and CDR2 as FQGNSA. V dropped 5 bases and J dropped 1 base, with 8 bases sitting between them. The CDR3 DNA reads TGTGCCAGCAGCCTAGGGATAACTAATGAAAAACTGTTTTTT. It specifies CASSLGITNEKLFF.

In this sample, this clonotype turned up many times. V gene TRBV29-1 combines with J gene TRBJ2-1; possibly TRBD1 for D (6 bases). Per germline, CDR1 SQVTM and CDR2 ANQGSEA. The CDR3 runs 12 residues. V gave up 5 bases and J gave up 8 bases, with 13 bases separating them. The CDR3 region has the DNA TGCAGCGTTTTACTTTCAGGGGATGAGCAGTTCTTC. Translating gives CSVLLSGDEQFF.

This clonotype was found a few times. The chain recombines TRBV6-1 with TRBJ2-3; a possible D gene is TRBD2 (6 bases). Germline V lookup: CDR1 MNHNS, CDR2 SASEGT. Trimming left V 4 bases short and J 3 bases short, with 17 bases between. The CDR3 sequence is 16 residues long. CDR3 DNA: TGTGCCAGCAGTGCCGGGACTGGTTGGCTGACAGATACGCAGTATTTT. Protein sequence: CASSAGTGWLTDTQYF.

The sample holds many counts of this clonotype. This chain links TRBV5-1 with TRBJ2-6; D possibly corresponds to TRBD2 (5 bases). The germline V gene has CDR1 SGHRS and CDR2 YFSETQ. Trimming removed 7 bases at V and 0 bases at J, with 8 bases between. The CDR3 sequence is 14 residues long. The CDR3 bases are TGCGCCAGCGACTACATCTCTGGGGCCAACGTCCTGACTTTC. It is translated as CASDYISGANVLTF.

V gene TRBV20-1 combines with J gene TRBJ2-7; 9 bases are shared with TRBD2. After removal of 5 bases from V and 6 bases from J, the junction contained 14 bases not matched to a gene. Germline V gene data show CDR1 as DFQATT and CDR2 as SNEGSKA (reference sequence). This CDR3 has 15 residues. The CDR3 DNA is TGCAGTGCTGGACGCCTCGAGCGGGAGGATGTCGAGCAGTACTTC. As protein: CSAGRLEREDVEQYF.

This clonotype was picked up a small number of times. The chain carries TRBV5-5 and TRBJ2-2; 8 bases are a match to TRBD2. Unmatched junction bases numbered 6, after V lost 0 bases and J lost 5 bases. Germline CDR1 is SGHKS and CDR2 is YYEKEE (reference sequence). CDR3 length equals 16 residues. Written as DNA, the CDR3 is TGTGCCAGCAGCTTGGTGACTAGCGAGGGGACCGGGGAGCTGTTTTTT. Protein: CASSLVTSEGTGELFF.

Many counts were recorded for this clonotype. CDR3 in DNA: TGCAGTGCTAGCGGGACTAGCGGCCCCTACGAGCAGTACTTC. Residues: CSASGTSGPYEQYF. The chain links TRBV20-1 to TRBJ2-7; TRBD2 matches 11 bases. Germline values: CDR1 DFQATT, CDR2 SNEGSKA (reference sequence). The CDR3 is 14 residues long. V lost 3 bases to trimming and J lost 2 bases; unmatched junction nucleotides: 3.

The V and J genes are TRBV10-3 and TRBJ1-2; maybe TRBD1 (6 bases). This CDR3 is built from 14 residues. Trimming took 8 bases from V and 8 from J, leaving 21 bases between them. Per germline, CDR1 ENHRY and CDR2 SYGVKD. CDR3 in amino acids: CAIRVGQGRVGYTF. The CDR3 bases are TGTGCCATCCGTGTGGGTCAGGGGCGGGTCGGCTACACCTTC.

This clonotype was found a few times. This chain joins TRBV5-1 and TRBJ2-1; no reliable D call. This CDR3 is 11 amino acids long. Germline CDR1 SGHRS, CDR2 YFSETQ. The ends were cut back, 1 base at V and 13 bases at J, with 9 bases in the middle. CDR3 loop: CASSLKSEQFF. In DNA form, the CDR3 reads TGCGCCAGCAGCTTGAAGAGTGAACAGTTCTTC.

This clonotype was seen ten or more times. The V and J genes are TRBV7-2 and TRBJ2-1; 8 bases match TRBD2. This CDR3 region has 17 residues. With 1 base clipped from V and 0 bases from J, the junction kept 5 bases outside the gene matches. CDR1 SGHTA and CDR2 FQGNSA come from the germline V gene. The CDR3 here is CASSLGLAGSSYNEQFF. The CDR3, as DNA: TGTGCCAGCAGCTTAGGGTTAGCGGGGAGCTCCTACAATGAGCAGTTCTTC. Full variable domain (rest looked up from reference TRBV7-2 and TRBJ2-1): GAGVSQSPSNKVTEKGKDVELRCDPISGHTALYWYRQSLGQGLEFLIYFQGNSAPDKSGLPSDRFSAERTGGSVSTLTIQRTQQEDSAVYLCASSLGLAGSSYNEQFFGPGTRLTVL.

The table lists this clonotype with a few counts. The chain combines TRBV5-1 with TRBJ2-3, with D possibly TRBD2 on 6 matching bases. The germline V and J ends were trimmed by 3 bases and 3 bases, with 17 bases remaining between them. The CDR3 runs 16 residues. The germline CDR1 and CDR2 sequences are SGHRS and YFSETQ. The CDR3 nucleotides read TGCGCCAGCAGCTCTTCAAACGGGAGAGGGACAGATACGCAGTATTTT. Translating gives CASSSSNGRGTDTQYF.

CDR3 nucleotide sequence: TGTGCCAGCAGTTCCTGGAACTCCGGGTCCGGAAACACCATATATTTT. This gives the protein CASSSWNSGSGNTIYF. V is TRBV6-2 or TRBV6-3 and J is TRBJ1-3; D is uncertain. The V and J ends lost 4 bases and 4 bases respectively, with 17 bases between them. Germline CDR1 reads MNHEY; CDR2 reads SVGEGT. CDR3 length: 16 amino acids.

This clonotype has a single count. A much larger clone lies one base from this, so it may be a read error. The V and J genes are TRBV11-1 and TRBJ2-3; TRBD1 matches at 8 bases. Germline lookup yields CDR1 SGHAT and CDR2 FQDESV (reference sequence). This CDR3 spans 17 amino acids. The DNA of the CDR3 is TGTGCCAGCACTCCCATCCGGGGGACAGGTAAAAGCGATACGCGGTATTTT. This sequence encodes CASTPIRGTGKSDTRYF.

The rearrangement links TRBV29-1 to TRBJ1-2; TRBD1 is a possible D gene (5 bases). Trimming left V 4 bases short and J 9 bases short, with 18 bases between. Germline V gives CDR1 SQVTM, CDR2 ANQGSEA. The CDR3 extends over 13 amino acids. The chain's CDR3 is CSVGRPQGERYTF. The CDR3 DNA reads as TGCAGCGTTGGAAGACCGCAGGGAGAGCGCTACACCTTC.

This clonotype was seen more than once but under ten times. The rearrangement uses TRBV12-5 and TRBJ2-2; TRBD2 is a possible D gene (5 bases). There are 15 residues in the CDR3. Deletions cut 7 bases from V and 2 bases from J, with 14 bases between. The germline CDR1 and CDR2 sequences are LGHNT and FRNRAP. CDR3: CASAPRAANTGELFF. CDR3 nucleotide sequence: TGTGCTAGTGCCCCGCGGGCGGCTAACACCGGGGAGCTGTTTTTT.

This clonotype was seen repeatedly, ten times or more. The V gene is TRBV29-1, the J gene TRBJ2-6; either TRBD1 or TRBD2 may fit D (7 bases each). Germline loops: CDR1 SQVTM, CDR2 ANQGSEA. This CDR3 contains 16 residues. The V and J ends lost 3 bases and 2 bases respectively, with 14 bases between them. CDR3 region: CSVELGGGAGANVLTF. CDR3 DNA: TGCAGCGTTGAGCTGGGAGGGGGCGCTGGGGCCAACGTCCTGACTTTC.

This clonotype was recorded at least ten times. This rearrangement joins TRBV7-2 to TRBJ2-3; possibly TRBD1 or TRBD2 for D (5 bases each). Between the trimmed V and J ends, which lost 4 bases and 3 bases, there was a span of 14 bases. This CDR3 contains 15 residues. Germline V gene sequence: CDR1 SGHTA, CDR2 FQGNSA. The CDR3: CASSYRPGPTDTQYF. The CDR3 DNA is TGTGCCAGCAGCTACCGCCCGGGACCTACAGATACGCAGTATTTT.

The chain carries TRBV25-1 and TRBJ2-1, with D maybe TRBD2 (5 bases). The length of the CDR3 is 15 residues. Germline V gene data show CDR1 as MGHDK and CDR2 as SYGVNS. Trimming stripped 5 bases from V and 4 bases from J, with 15 bases between. CDR3 bases: TGTGCCAGCAGTCCCCCGGGATCTACTTACAATGAGCAGTTCTTC. Protein sequence: CASSPPGSTYNEQFF.

This clonotype was found a few times. The chain is built from TRBV11-1 and TRBJ2-2; 11 nucleotides agree with TRBD2. V shed 3 bases and J 2 bases; nucleotides not matched to a gene: 8. The CDR3 consists of 18 residues. Germline lookup yields CDR1 SGHAT and CDR2 FQDESV (reference sequence). Here the CDR3 DNA reads TGTGCCAGCAGCTTCCCGAAAGGGACTAGCGGAAACACCGGGGAGCTGTTTTTT. Protein: CASSFPKGTSGNTGELFF.

This clonotype was seen a few times. The chain combines TRBV10-2 with TRBJ1-1, with D possibly matching TRBD1 (5 bases). Trimming stripped 2 bases from V and 5 bases from J, with 15 bases between. The CDR3 contains 15 residues. CDR1 WSHSY and CDR2 SAAADI come from the germline V gene. CDR3 in amino acids: CASSELAGPGTEAFF. As DNA, the CDR3 is TGCGCCAGCAGTGAGCTGGCAGGGCCGGGGACTGAAGCTTTCTTT.

V usage is TRBV13 and J usage is TRBJ2-7, with 16 positions matching TRBD2. Germline trimming cut 5 bases from V and 1 base from J; bases unmatched to any gene: 14. CDR3 size: 20 residues. Germline V gives CDR1 PRHDT, CDR2 FYEKMQ (reference sequence). CDR3 amino acids: CASSPRTGLAGGPLSYEQYF. The CDR3 DNA is TGTGCCAGCAGCCCCCGGACGGGACTAGCGGGAGGGCCTTTATCCTACGAGCAGTACTTC.